This T cell receptor (beta chain) comes out of a study of naive and memory T cell subsets. Trimming removed 6 bases from V and 7 bases from J, with 22 bases in between. The CDR3 runs 16 residues. Germline CDR1 and CDR2: MNHNY and SVGAGI (reference sequence). Points from the study as a whole: Especially in CD8 cells, naive repertoires contained a few larger clonotypes, possibly CD45RA-re-expressing memory cells.

From the second PCR step, alpha and beta chains were amplified apart. Four subsets defined by CD45RA and CD27 were sorted after CD3, CD4, CD8 and live/dead staining. This clonotype was seen more than once but under ten times. The antigen is not known. The beta constant-region primer was an equimolar mix of two oligonucleotides covering TRBC1 and TRBC2. A 12-nucleotide UMI and the SP2 primer were added to the cDNA 3' end by oligonucleotide ligation. TCRdb re-derived calls from the UMI-ligation and nested PCR reads in MiXCR, one entry per CDR3 protein. The repertoire holds about 150,000 distinct CDR3 sequences, with approximately 15% as singletons.

Material: naive CD4+ T cells from blood. The chain links TRBV6-6 to TRBJ2-1; tentatively, D is TRBD2 (6 bases). The clonotype was recovered from a human donor in good health. The CDR3 is CASRRTEGSPGNEQFF. CDR3 nucleotides: TGTGCCAGCAGACGAACGGAGGGTTCCCCGGGAAATGAGCAGTTCTTC.